The 4 T cell receptor beta chains below come from one sample, sequenced in a study of T cells in Graves' hyperthyroidism and ophthalmopathy. The source material, RNA transcripts, was used to amplify TCR beta CDR3 regions. When the TCR CDR3 underwent first-round RT-PCR, the HTBI primer set was used. Using its own MiXCR run on the multiplex PCR reads, TCRdb lists one record per CDR3 protein. The sample yields roughly 100,000 distinct CDR3 sequences, roughly 47% seen once. Sequencing used blood. These receptors all stem from a man aged 40-49 years with Graves' hyperthyroidism.

This clonotype was observed at least ten times. The chain couples TRBV19 to TRBJ1-2; 7 bases line up with TRBD1. V gave up 6 bases and J gave up 8 bases; unmatched junction bases: 9. The CDR3 is 13 amino acids. The germline V gene has CDR1 LNHDA and CDR2 SQIVND (reference sequence). CDR3 nucleotide sequence: TGTGCCAGTAGCCTTCAGGGGGTACAAGGCTACACCTTC. Amino acid sequence: CASSLQGVQGYTF.

At least ten counts were recorded for this clonotype. The CDR3, as DNA: TGTGCCAGCAGCGTAGGGGGGGGAGTCTATGGCTACACCTTC. Encoded protein: CASSVGGGVYGYTF. The V and J genes are TRBV9 and TRBJ1-2; the D gene is possibly TRBD1 (5 bases). The CDR3 spans 14 residues. V lost 0 bases to trimming and J lost 4 bases, with 10 bases between them. Germline loops: CDR1 SGDLS, CDR2 YYNGEE.

This chain links TRBV7-3 with TRBJ2-2; the D gene is possibly TRBD1 (8 bases). CDR1 is SGHTA, CDR2 FQGTGA, per germline. Trimming removed 4 bases at V and 11 bases at J, with 20 bases between. This CDR3 is built from 15 residues. The CDR3 reads CASSSQGGAYNELFF. The CDR3 nucleotides are TGTGCCAGCAGCTCACAGGGGGGGGCCTACAATGAGCTGTTTTTT.

This clonotype has ten or more counts. The rearrangement uses TRBV19 and TRBJ1-2, with no clear D. Germline V gene lookup returns CDR1 LNHDA and CDR2 SQIVND (reference sequence). This CDR3 is built from 13 residues. The V end was cut by 3 bases, the J end by 6 bases, with 11 bases between. Here the CDR3 reads CASSIRSGNGYTF. The CDR3 nucleotides are TGTGCCAGTAGTATTAGAAGTGGGAATGGCTACACCTTC.